The 26 T cell receptor beta chains listed next were all sequenced from one sample in a study of blood T cell repertoires in COVID-19. Assay used: immunoSEQ multiplex PCR; TCRdb lists only in-frame clones, some missing. The sample shows approximately 300,000 clones, about 89% of them seen only once. The sample was peripheral blood. These receptor sequences come from a man younger than 40 with acute or convalescent COVID-19.

This chain connects TRBV18 to TRBJ2-7; 7 positions agree with TRBD1. This CDR3 has 15 amino acids. The germline CDR1 and CDR2 sequences are KGHSH and LQKENI. V dropped 5 bases and J dropped 2; count of bases not matched to a gene: 9. The CDR3 reads CASSYFGTATYEQYF. CDR3 coding DNA: TGTGCCAGCTCATACTTTGGGACAGCTACCTACGAGCAGTACTTC.

This chain links TRBV7-9 with TRBJ2-5, with 7 bases that match TRBD2. The germline CDR1 and CDR2 sequences are SEHNR and FQNEAQ (reference sequence). V shed 7 bases and J 4 bases; nucleotides not matched to a gene: 18. This CDR3 has 17 amino acids. The CDR3 coding sequence is TGTGCCAGCAACGCCCCCCGAGGGAGGGCAATTGGAGAGACCCAGTACTTC. It is translated as CASNAPRGRAIGETQYF. Supplemented by reference TRBV7-9 and TRBJ2-5, the full variable domain reads DTGVSQNPRHKITKRGQNVTFRCDPISEHNRLYWYRQTLGQGPEFLTYFQNEAQLEKSRLLSDRFSAERPKGSFSTLEIQRTEQGDSAMYLCASNAPRGRAIGETQYFGPGTRLLVL.

This clone was seen just once. CDR3 loop: CASSQDPTSGRANEQFF. DNA of the CDR3: TGCGCCAGCAGCCAAGATCCGACTAGCGGGAGGGCCAATGAGCAGTTCTTC. This chain joins TRBV4-1 and TRBJ2-1; TRBD2 matches at 14 bases. Germline CDR1 and CDR2: MGHRA and YSYEKL. CDR3 length: 17 amino acids. V shed 0 bases, J shed 6 bases, and the junction held 4 bases outside the gene matches.

V and J are TRBV9 and TRBJ1-5, with D possibly being TRBD1 (6 bases). CDR1 and CDR2 from the germline V gene are SGDLS and YYNGEE. V was trimmed by 2 bases and J by 3 bases, leaving 12 bases between them. There are 15 residues in the CDR3. CDR3 protein: CASSVLDSPNQPQHF. CDR3 coding DNA: TGTGCCAGCAGCGTTCTGGACAGCCCCAATCAGCCCCAGCATTTT.

This clone was detected only a few times. This chain joins TRBV3-1 (or the pseudogene TRBV3-2) and TRBJ1-1; no firm D call. The CDR3 is 13 residues long. V lost 4 bases and J lost 7, with 13 bases in between. Per germline, CDR1 LGHDT and CDR2 YNNKEL (reference sequence). CDR3 sequence reads: CASSRRGEIEAFF. For the CDR3, the DNA is TGTGCCAGCAGCCGCCGGGGAGAAATTGAAGCTTTCTTT.

J is TRBJ1-1 and V is TRBV18, with 8 bases fitting TRBD1. Germline assignment: CDR1 KGHSH and CDR2 LQKENI. This CDR3 contains 18 residues. V shed 1 base and J 4 bases; nucleotides not matched to a gene: 14. CDR3 protein: CASSPLPGRDRGSTEAFF. Here the CDR3 DNA reads TGTGCCAGCTCACCACTTCCGGGGAGAGACAGGGGTTCCACTGAAGCTTTCTTT.

The chain has TRBV29-1 and TRBJ1-1; TRBD1 matches 7 bases. J lost 4 bases, V lost 7 bases, and 12 bases had no gene match. There are 14 residues in the CDR3. In germline, CDR1 is SQVTM, CDR2 ANQGSEA. CDR3 sequence: CSASDRARGTEAFF. The CDR3 DNA follows: TGCAGCGCATCAGACAGGGCACGGGGCACTGAAGCTTTCTTT.

This rearrangement joins TRBV10-3 to TRBJ2-1; a weak D match, TRBD1 (6 bases). This CDR3 comprises 15 residues. Germline CDR1 reads ENHRY; CDR2 reads SYGVKD. Trimming pared 7 bases from V and 0 bases from J, leaving 13 bases between. For the CDR3, the DNA is TGTGCCATCATGGGGGCCACAAGCTCCTACAATGAGCAGTTCTTC. This encodes CAIMGATSSYNEQFF.

This chain joins TRBV28 and TRBJ2-1, with TRBD2 matching 8 bases. Germline V CDR1 and CDR2: MDHEN, SYDVKM. V trimming: 4 bases; J trimming: 7 bases; junction bases outside the gene matches: 12. The CDR3 loop spans 16 amino acids. The CDR3 DNA is TGTGCCAGCAGTTCCCATAGCGGGACTTCGGGTAATGAGCAGTTCTTC. It encodes CASSSHSGTSGNEQFF.

The chain combines TRBV20-1 with TRBJ2-1; TRBD2 matches 12 bases. The CDR3 extends over 16 amino acids. V shed 5 bases, J shed 2 bases, and the junction held 7 bases outside the gene matches. Germline CDR1 is DFQATT and CDR2 is SNEGSKA (reference sequence). CDR3 bases: TGCAGTGCTGGTGGACTAGCGGGAAGGACCTACAATGAGCAGTTCTTC. It specifies CSAGGLAGRTYNEQFF.

The chain combines TRBV18 with TRBJ1-1; possibly TRBD1 for D (5 bases). CDR3 length: 14 residues. Germline V gives CDR1 KGHSH, CDR2 LQKENI. Trimming shortened V by 2 bases and J by 3 bases, and 10 bases separated the two germline ends. This CDR3 reads CASSPITGDTEAFF. The CDR3 nucleotides are TGTGCCAGCTCACCAATCACAGGTGACACTGAAGCTTTCTTT.

The V and J genes are TRBV28 and TRBJ1-2; 12 nucleotides agree with TRBD1. Unmatched junction bases numbered 6, after V lost 7 bases and J lost 3 bases. The CDR3 totals 15 residues. Germline assignment: CDR1 MDHEN and CDR2 SYDVKM. Written as DNA, the CDR3 is TGTGCCAGCAAGGGACAGGGGGCCGTGGACTATGGCTACACCTTC. Protein: CASKGQGAVDYGYTF.

The rearrangement uses TRBV5-4 and TRBJ2-7; 12 nucleotides line up with TRBD2. V lost 4 bases, J lost 6 bases, and 2 bases stayed unmatched. Germline V gives CDR1 SGHNT, CDR2 YYREEE (reference sequence). CDR3 length: 13 residues. The CDR3 sequence is CASSILAGGEQYF. The CDR3 DNA sequence: TGTGCCAGCAGCATACTAGCGGGAGGCGAGCAGTACTTC. The full variable domain, in which reference TRBV5-4 and TRBJ2-7 provide the parts outside the CDR3, is ETGVTQSPTHLIKTRGQQVTLRCSSQSGHNTVSWYQQALGQGPQFIFQYYREEENGRGNFPPRFSGLQFPNYSSELNVNALELDDSALYLCASSILAGGEQYFGPGTRLTVT.

This clone occurred once. The rearrangement joins TRBV11-3 to TRBJ2-7; 8 nucleotides line up with TRBD1. V dropped 5 bases and J dropped 2; count of bases not matched to a gene: 11. Germline V lookup: CDR1 SGHNT, CDR2 YENEEA. This CDR3 contains 16 residues. The chain's CDR3 is CASSPRNRGAPYEQYF. The DNA of the CDR3 is TGTGCCAGCAGCCCCCGGAACAGGGGGGCCCCCTACGAGCAGTACTTC.

The genes are TRBV9 and TRBJ1-2; possible D gene TRBD1, 6 bases. CDR1 SGDLS and CDR2 YYNGEE come from the germline V gene. V was cut by 4 bases and J by 4 bases, with 20 bases left in between. This CDR3 comprises 16 residues. CDR3 sequence: CASSLRGALQGYGYTF. The CDR3 DNA sequence: TGTGCCAGCAGCCTCCGAGGGGCGCTACAGGGCTATGGCTACACCTTC.

This chain uses TRBV6-2 or TRBV6-3 with TRBJ1-2; D remains unclear. With 0 bases removed from V and 4 bases from J, the gap between germline ends came to 18 bases. The CDR3 spans 17 residues. The germline gives CDR1 MNHEY, CDR2 SVGEGT. The CDR3 is CASSYSTPYGEAYGYTF. The CDR3 DNA is TGTGCCAGCAGTTACTCGACCCCCTACGGGGAGGCCTATGGCTACACCTTC.

The rearrangement links TRBV6-5 to TRBJ1-1, with TRBD1 identical over 8 bases. This CDR3 is built from 15 residues. The V gene end was trimmed by 11 bases and the J gene end by 5 bases; junction bases not matched to a gene: 16. Germline assignment: CDR1 MNHEY and CDR2 SVGAGI. The CDR3 spells CACRLGQGISTEAFF. Here the CDR3 DNA reads TGTGCCTGTCGCCTCGGACAGGGAATATCTACTGAAGCTTTCTTT.

The chain is built from TRBV7-3 and TRBJ2-7, with TRBD2 identical over 11 bases. Losses at the gene ends were 4 bases for V and 3 bases for J; bases not matched to a gene: 2. Germline assignment: CDR1 SGHTA and CDR2 FQGTGA. The CDR3 is made up of 14 amino acids. The CDR3 DNA reads as TGTGCCAGCAGCTCCGGGACTAGCGGCTACGAGCAGTACTTC. Translation: CASSSGTSGYEQYF.

CDR3 in amino acids: CASSPPGAGHNEQFF. The CDR3 DNA sequence: TGTGCCAGCAGCCCGCCGGGAGCGGGCCACAATGAGCAGTTCTTC. The V call is TRBV7-2, the J call TRBJ2-1, with D perhaps matching TRBD2 (6 bases). The CDR3 runs 15 residues. The germline CDR1 and CDR2 sequences are SGHTA and FQGNSA. The V and J ends lost 5 bases and 5 bases respectively, with 16 bases between them.

V and J are TRBV5-4 and TRBJ1-6, with D hard to call. The CDR3 spans 15 residues. Trimming took 2 bases from V and 10 from J, leaving 16 bases between them. CDR1 SGHNT and CDR2 YYREEE come from the germline V gene (reference sequence). The CDR3 sequence: CASSFNSGGRSPLHF. The CDR3 DNA reads as TGTGCCAGCAGCTTTAACTCTGGCGGAAGATCACCCCTCCACTTT. Full variable domain (missing parts from reference TRBV5-4 and TRBJ1-6): ETGVTQSPTHLIKTRGQQVTLRCSSQSGHNTVSWYQQALGQGPQFIFQYYREEENGRGNFPPRFSGLQFPNYSSELNVNALELDDSALYLCASSFNSGGRSPLHFGNGTRLTVT.

J is TRBJ1-2 and V is TRBV27, with 11 bases matching TRBD1. Per the germline V gene, CDR1 is MNHEY and CDR2 is SMNVEV (reference sequence). The CDR3 spans 15 residues. V dropped 3 bases and J dropped 7; count of bases not matched to a gene: 7. This chain's CDR3 is CASSLRDRGTVGYTF. For the CDR3, the DNA is TGTGCCAGCAGTTTGCGGGACAGGGGGACGGTTGGCTACACCTTC.

J is TRBJ1-2 and V is TRBV4-1, with TRBD1 as a possible D gene (5 bases). Germline loops: CDR1 MGHRA, CDR2 YSYEKL. The CDR3 sequence is 16 residues long. With 1 base removed from V and 4 bases from J, the gap between germline ends came to 16 bases. The CDR3 nucleotides read TGCGCCAGCAGCCAAGCCCCCCGACAGAGTGGCTATGGCTACACCTTC. It encodes CASSQAPRQSGYGYTF.

The chain combines TRBV2 with TRBJ1-6, with 7 bases that match TRBD1. CDR3 length: 16 residues. The junction had 14 bases not matched to a gene; V was cut back by 4 bases and J by 11 bases. Germline CDR1 and CDR2: SNHLY and FYNNEI. This chain's CDR3 is CASSGRTGGPNPPLHF. The CDR3 coding sequence is TGTGCCAGCAGTGGTCGGACAGGAGGCCCAAATCCACCCCTCCACTTT.

V and J are TRBV4-2 and TRBJ1-1; D ambiguous. Germline V gene lookup returns CDR1 LGHNA and CDR2 YNFKEQ. This CDR3 is built from 14 residues. V lost 0 bases and J 3 bases, leaving 8 bases between the germline ends. The CDR3 loop is CASSQDLGDTEAFF. The CDR3, as DNA: TGTGCCAGCAGCCAAGATTTGGGAGACACTGAAGCTTTCTTT.

This rearrangement joins TRBV5-1 to TRBJ1-6, with 7 nucleotides matching TRBD1. After removal of 4 bases from V and 8 bases from J, the junction contained 3 bases not matched to a gene. Germline CDR1 SGHRS, CDR2 YFSETQ. This CDR3 region has 13 residues. The CDR3 DNA reads as TGCGCCAGCAGCAACAGGGGAGATTCACCCCTCCACTTT. This encodes CASSNRGDSPLHF. Together with reference TRBV5-1 and TRBJ1-6, the CDR3 gives the full variable domain: KAGVTQTPRYLIKTRGQQVTLSCSPISGHRSVSWYQQTPGQGLQFLFEYFSETQRNKGNFPGRFSGRQFSNSRSEMNVSTLELGDSALYLCASSNRGDSPLHFGNGTRLTVT.

The chain links TRBV5-1 to TRBJ2-2; D remains ambiguous. There are 13 residues in the CDR3. Trimming stripped 1 base from V and 7 bases from J, with 8 bases between. Germline V gives CDR1 SGHRS, CDR2 YFSETQ. CDR3 residues: CASSLTVSGELFF. In DNA form, the CDR3 reads TGCGCCAGCAGCTTGACGGTGAGCGGGGAGCTGTTTTTT.